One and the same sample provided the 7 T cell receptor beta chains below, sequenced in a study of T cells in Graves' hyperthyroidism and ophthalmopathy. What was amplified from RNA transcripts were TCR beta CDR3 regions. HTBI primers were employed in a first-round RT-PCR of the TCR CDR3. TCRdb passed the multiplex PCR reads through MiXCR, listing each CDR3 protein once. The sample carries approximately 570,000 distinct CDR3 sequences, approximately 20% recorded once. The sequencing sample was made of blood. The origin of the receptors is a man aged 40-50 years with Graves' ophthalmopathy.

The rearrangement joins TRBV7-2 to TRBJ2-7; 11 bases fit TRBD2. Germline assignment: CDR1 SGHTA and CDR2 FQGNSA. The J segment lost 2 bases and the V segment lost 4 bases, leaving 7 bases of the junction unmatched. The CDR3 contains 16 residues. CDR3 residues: CASSSKLAGGAYEQYF. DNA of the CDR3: TGTGCCAGCAGCTCCAAATTAGCGGGAGGGGCCTACGAGCAGTACTTC.

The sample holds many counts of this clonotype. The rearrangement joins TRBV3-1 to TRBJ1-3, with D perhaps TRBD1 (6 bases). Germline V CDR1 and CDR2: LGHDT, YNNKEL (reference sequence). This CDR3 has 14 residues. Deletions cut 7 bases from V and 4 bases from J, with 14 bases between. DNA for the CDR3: TGTGCCAGCACACCCGACAGGTTCGGAAACACCATATATTTT. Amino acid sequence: CASTPDRFGNTIYF.

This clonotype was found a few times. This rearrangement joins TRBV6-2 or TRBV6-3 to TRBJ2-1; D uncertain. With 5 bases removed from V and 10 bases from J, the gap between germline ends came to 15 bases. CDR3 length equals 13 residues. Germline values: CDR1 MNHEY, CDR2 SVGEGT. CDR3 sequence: CASSGPLLVEQFF. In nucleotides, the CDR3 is TGTGCCAGCAGTGGGCCCCTTCTAGTCGAGCAGTTCTTC.

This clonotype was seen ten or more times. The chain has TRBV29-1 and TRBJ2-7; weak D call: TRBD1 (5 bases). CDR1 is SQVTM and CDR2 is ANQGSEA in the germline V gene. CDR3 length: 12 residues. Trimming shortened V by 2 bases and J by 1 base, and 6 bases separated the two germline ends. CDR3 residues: CSVETGSYEQYF. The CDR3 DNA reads TGCAGCGTTGAAACAGGATCCTACGAGCAGTACTTC.

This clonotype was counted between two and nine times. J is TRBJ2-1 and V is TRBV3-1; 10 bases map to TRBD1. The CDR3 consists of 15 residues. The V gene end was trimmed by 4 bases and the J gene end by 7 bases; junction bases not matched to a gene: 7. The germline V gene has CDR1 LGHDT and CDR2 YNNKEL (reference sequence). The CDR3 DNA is TGTGCCAGCAGCCCGACAGGGGGCGCAGGGAATGAGCAGTTCTTC. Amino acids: CASSPTGGAGNEQFF.

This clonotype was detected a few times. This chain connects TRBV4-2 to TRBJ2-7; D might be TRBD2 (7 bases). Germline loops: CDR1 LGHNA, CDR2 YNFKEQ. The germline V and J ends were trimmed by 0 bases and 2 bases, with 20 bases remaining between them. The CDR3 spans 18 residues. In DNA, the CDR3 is TGTGCCAGCAGCCAAGAGGGGGGCCGACTAGCCCAGACCTACGAGCAGTACTTC. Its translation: CASSQEGGRLAQTYEQYF.

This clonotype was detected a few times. The CDR3 sequence is CASSYTDGNSPLHF. The CDR3 nucleotides are TGTGCCAGCAGTTACACGGACGGGAATTCACCCCTCCACTTT. The chain uses TRBV6-2 or TRBV6-3 and TRBJ1-6; D ambiguous. V lost 2 bases, J lost 7 bases, and 9 bases lay in between. Germline V gene sequence: CDR1 MNHEY, CDR2 SVGEGT. The CDR3 loop spans 14 amino acids.